The 12 T cell receptor beta chains below come from one sample, sequenced in a study of CD8+ T cells in alopecia areata listed by TCRdb under 2018. Receptor libraries were prepared by the immunoSEQ multiplex PCR assay. For TCR sequencing, RNA was extracted from every sample and reverse transcribed into cDNA to serve as template. TCRdb provides this immuneACCESS table in a form limited to in-frame rearrangements. Some clones are lacking; in checked studies, under half of them reflect an unresolved V gene, and why the rest are absent is not known. The table for this sample lists 150,000 to 250,000 clones; roughly 60% of them were counted only once. The biggest ten clones account for 5.5% to 6% of the sample. The label giving this sample's time point can be read as: less than 30 weeks on oral tofacitinib. What this sample's treatment or condition label stands for: oral pan-JAK inhibitor, 5-10 mg twice daily.

The sample in question was CD4+ T cells sorted from blood, obtained at week 24, from a patient treated with tofacitinib. These receptors came from a human donor with alopecia areata.

This chain uses TRBV6-5 with TRBJ2-7, with TRBD1 matching over 10 bases. Germline V lookup: CDR1 MNHEY, CDR2 SVGAGI. Germline trimming cut 6 bases from V and 5 bases from J; bases unmatched to any gene: 4. The CDR3 contains 13 residues. CDR3 residues: CASSRGQGHEQYF. The CDR3 DNA follows: TGTGCCAGCAGCCGGGGACAGGGGCACGAGCAGTACTTC.

This clone showed up just once. This sequence joins TRBV4-2 and TRBJ2-1; no reliable D call. V was cut by 0 bases and J by 7 bases, with 10 bases left in between. Germline values: CDR1 LGHNA, CDR2 YNFKEQ. CDR3 length: 14 amino acids. Here the CDR3 DNA reads TGTGCCAGCAGCCAAGACCCGGTAGGGAATGAGCAGTTCTTC. It is translated as CASSQDPVGNEQFF.

The V gene is TRBV20-1, the J gene TRBJ1-2; D gene unclear. Germline-derived CDR1 and CDR2 are DFQATT and SNEGSKA (reference sequence). Deletions cut 5 bases from V and 10 bases from J, with 14 bases between. CDR3 size: 11 residues. CDR3 protein: CSARFQHSYTF. CDR3 nucleotide sequence: TGCAGTGCTCGGTTCCAGCATTCCTACACCTTC.

There are a few counts of this clone. This chain links TRBV30 with TRBJ2-7, with D unclear. V was pared by 4 bases and J by 2 bases, with 9 bases between. From germline, CDR1 is GTSNPN and CDR2 SVGIG (reference sequence). The CDR3 is made up of 12 amino acids. The CDR3 loop is CAWKAGPYEQYF. CDR3 bases: TGTGCCTGGAAGGCAGGCCCCTACGAGCAGTACTTC.

V and J are TRBV5-6 and TRBJ2-5; no clear D gene. Trimming cost V 3 bases and J 1 base, with 7 bases left between them. Looked up from germline, CDR1 is SGHDT and CDR2 is YYEEEE. The CDR3 runs to 13 residues. The CDR3 DNA reads as TGTGCCAGCAGCTCCGGGCCCCAAGAGACCCAGTACTTC. This codes for CASSSGPQETQYF.

This chain connects TRBV7-2 to TRBJ2-5, with 8 bases matching TRBD2. There are 15 residues in the CDR3. The germline V gene has CDR1 SGHTA and CDR2 FQGNSA. Trimming cost V 4 bases and J 5 bases; bases outside gene matches: 9. The chain's CDR3 is CASSSRRGGGETQYF. The CDR3 nucleotides are TGTGCCAGCAGCTCTCGGCGCGGCGGGGGGGAGACCCAGTACTTC. Drawing the rest from reference TRBV7-2 and TRBJ2-5, the complete variable domain is GAGVSQSPSNKVTEKGKDVELRCDPISGHTALYWYRQSLGQGLEFLIYFQGNSAPDKSGLPSDRFSAERTGGSVSTLTIQRTQQEDSAVYLCASSSRRGGGETQYFGPGTRLLVL.

The chain employs TRBV7-2 and TRBJ2-3; D is ambiguous. V gave up 1 base and J gave up 3 bases, with 11 bases separating them. The CDR3 runs to 15 residues. Per germline, CDR1 SGHTA and CDR2 FQGNSA. The CDR3 loop is CASSLVWLGTDTQYF. The CDR3 DNA reads as TGTGCCAGCAGCTTAGTGTGGTTGGGTACAGATACGCAGTATTTT.

This rearrangement joins TRBV7-2 to TRBJ1-5; 7 bases align to TRBD1. Germline CDR1 is SGHTA and CDR2 is FQGNSA. CDR3 size: 15 residues. J lost 1 base, V lost 3 bases, and 3 bases had no gene match. The chain's CDR3 is CASSLRGQSNQPQHF. CDR3 coding DNA: TGTGCCAGCAGCTTGCGGGGACAGAGCAATCAGCCCCAGCATTTT.

V gene TRBV6-5 combines with J gene TRBJ1-1; D call uncertain. Germline values: CDR1 MNHEY, CDR2 SVGAGI. This CDR3 is built from 13 residues. The V and J ends lost 0 bases and 8 bases respectively, with 10 bases between them. CDR3 residues: CASSYSLEQEAFF. CDR3 DNA sequence: TGTGCCAGCAGTTACTCGTTAGAACAGGAAGCTTTCTTT.

V and J are TRBV28 and TRBJ2-7; no clear D gene. V shed 4 bases and J shed 3 bases, with 10 bases lying between them. Germline CDR1 MDHEN, CDR2 SYDVKM. The CDR3 sequence is 13 residues long. The CDR3 DNA is TGTGCCAGCAGTTCCCACCAGTTCTACGAGCAGTACTTC. It translates to CASSSHQFYEQYF.

This clone was recorded once. V gene TRBV14 combines with J gene TRBJ2-5; 12 nucleotides match TRBD2. From germline, CDR1 is SGHDN and CDR2 FVKESK. V shed 0 bases and J 4 bases; nucleotides not matched to a gene: 3. This CDR3 is built from 16 residues. The chain's CDR3 is CASSQEWGLAGETQYF. The CDR3 region has the DNA TGTGCCAGCAGCCAAGAATGGGGACTAGCGGGAGAGACCCAGTACTTC.

The rearrangement links TRBV7-9 to TRBJ2-7; 10 bases align to TRBD1. The V gene's germline CDR1 is SEHNR and CDR2 FQNEAQ (reference sequence). There are 14 residues in the CDR3. Unmatched junction bases numbered 9, after V lost 7 bases and J lost 6 bases. Written as DNA, the CDR3 is TGTGCCAGCACGACGCGTGGGACAGGGGTCGAGCAGTACTTC. As protein: CASTTRGTGVEQYF. Filled out from reference TRBV7-9 and TRBJ2-7, the complete variable domain reads DTGVSQNPRHKITKRGQNVTFRCDPISEHNRLYWYRQTLGQGPEFLTYFQNEAQLEKSRLLSDRFSAERPKGSFSTLEIQRTEQGDSAMYLCASTTRGTGVEQYFGPGTRLTVT.